This T cell receptor (beta chain) comes out of a study of T cells in Graves' hyperthyroidism and ophthalmopathy. Subjects aged 18 to 65 presented with newly diagnosed hyperthyroidism of less than 2 months' duration. Patients having uncontrolled infection, another autoimmune disease, pregnancy or lactation were not included. Orbital computed tomography, thyroid ultrasound, serum thyroxine and TRAb, and clinical symptoms together informed the diagnoses. Study-wide results and caveats: Most thyroid clonotypes that were expanded above 0.001 also turned up in blood.

This clonotype has at least ten counts. Its target is not known. Amplification targeted TCR beta CDR3 regions from RNA transcripts. An initial round of RT-PCR targeting the TCR CDR3 relied on the HTBI primer set. TCRdb called the multiplex PCR reads again in MiXCR, with one record for every CDR3 protein. Found here are about 560,000 distinct CDR3 sequences, less than 15% of them singletons; the top ten hold approximately 15%. The CDR3 sequence is 16 residues long. V was clipped by 6 bases and J by 2 bases, with 17 bases between them. Germline CDR1 and CDR2: MDHEN and SYDVKM. The chain recombines TRBV28 with TRBJ2-1, with a tentative D call TRBD2 (7 bases). This sequence originates from a middle-aged woman with Graves' hyperthyroidism. The sample was blood. CDR3 bases: TGTGCCAGCAGCCCCTCGTGGGGGGGCCCCTACAATGAGCAGTTCTTC. It yields the protein CASSPSWGGPYNEQFF.